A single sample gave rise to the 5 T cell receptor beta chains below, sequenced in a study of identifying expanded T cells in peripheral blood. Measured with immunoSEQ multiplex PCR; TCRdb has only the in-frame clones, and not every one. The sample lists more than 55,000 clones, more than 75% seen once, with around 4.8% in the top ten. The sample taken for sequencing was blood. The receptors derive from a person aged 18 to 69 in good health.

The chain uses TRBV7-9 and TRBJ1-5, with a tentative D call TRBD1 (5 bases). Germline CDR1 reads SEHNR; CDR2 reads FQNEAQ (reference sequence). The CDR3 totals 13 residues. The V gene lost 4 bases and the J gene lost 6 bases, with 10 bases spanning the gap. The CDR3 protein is CASSSGQAQPQHF. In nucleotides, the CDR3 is TGTGCCAGCAGCTCAGGGCAGGCTCAGCCCCAGCATTTT.

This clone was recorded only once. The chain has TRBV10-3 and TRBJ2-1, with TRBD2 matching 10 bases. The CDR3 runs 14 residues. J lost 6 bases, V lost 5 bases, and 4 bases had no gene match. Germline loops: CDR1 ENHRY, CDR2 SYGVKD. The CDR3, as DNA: TGTGCCATCAGTCCCAGCGGGGGGGCCAATGAGCAGTTCTTC. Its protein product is CAISPSGGANEQFF.

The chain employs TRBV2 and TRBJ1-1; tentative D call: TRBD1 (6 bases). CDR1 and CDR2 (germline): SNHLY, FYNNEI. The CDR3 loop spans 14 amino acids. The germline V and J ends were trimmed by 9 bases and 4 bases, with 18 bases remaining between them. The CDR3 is CARRGTGSGTEAFF. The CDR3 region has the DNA TGTGCCAGACGCGGCACAGGGAGTGGCACTGAAGCTTTCTTT.

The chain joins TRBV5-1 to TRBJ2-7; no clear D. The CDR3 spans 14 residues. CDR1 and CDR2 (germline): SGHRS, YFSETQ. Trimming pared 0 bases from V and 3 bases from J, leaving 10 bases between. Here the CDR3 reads CASSLDLPSYEQYF. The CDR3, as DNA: TGCGCCAGCAGCTTGGACTTACCGAGCTACGAGCAGTACTTC.

The CDR3 DNA reads as TGCGCCAGCAGCTTGGACGGGGGTAGGGCTGAAGCTTTCTTT. Amino acid sequence: CASSLDGGRAEAFF. The rearrangement joins TRBV5-1 to TRBJ1-1, with a weak D call TRBD1 (5 bases). The CDR3 is 14 amino acids. The germline V and J ends were trimmed by 0 bases and 6 bases, with 12 bases remaining between them. Per the germline V gene, CDR1 is SGHRS and CDR2 is YFSETQ. The full variable domain, completed using reference TRBV5-1 and TRBJ1-1, is KAGVTQTPRYLIKTRGQQVTLSCSPISGHRSVSWYQQTPGQGLQFLFEYFSETQRNKGNFPGRFSGRQFSNSRSEMNVSTLELGDSALYLCASSLDGGRAEAFFGQGTRLTVV.